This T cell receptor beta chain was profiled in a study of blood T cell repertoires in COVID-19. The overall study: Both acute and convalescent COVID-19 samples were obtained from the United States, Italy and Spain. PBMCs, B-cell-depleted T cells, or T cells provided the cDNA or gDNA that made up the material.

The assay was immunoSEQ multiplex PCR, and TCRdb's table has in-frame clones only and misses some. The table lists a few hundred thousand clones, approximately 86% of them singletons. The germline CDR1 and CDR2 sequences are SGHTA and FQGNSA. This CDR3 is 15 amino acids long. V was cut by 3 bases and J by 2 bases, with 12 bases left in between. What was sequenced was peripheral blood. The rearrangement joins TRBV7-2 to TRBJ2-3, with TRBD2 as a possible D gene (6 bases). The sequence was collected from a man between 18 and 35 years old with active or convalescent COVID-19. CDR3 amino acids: CASSLRGITTDTQYF. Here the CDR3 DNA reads TGTGCCAGCAGCTTGCGGGGTATTACCACAGATACGCAGTATTTT.